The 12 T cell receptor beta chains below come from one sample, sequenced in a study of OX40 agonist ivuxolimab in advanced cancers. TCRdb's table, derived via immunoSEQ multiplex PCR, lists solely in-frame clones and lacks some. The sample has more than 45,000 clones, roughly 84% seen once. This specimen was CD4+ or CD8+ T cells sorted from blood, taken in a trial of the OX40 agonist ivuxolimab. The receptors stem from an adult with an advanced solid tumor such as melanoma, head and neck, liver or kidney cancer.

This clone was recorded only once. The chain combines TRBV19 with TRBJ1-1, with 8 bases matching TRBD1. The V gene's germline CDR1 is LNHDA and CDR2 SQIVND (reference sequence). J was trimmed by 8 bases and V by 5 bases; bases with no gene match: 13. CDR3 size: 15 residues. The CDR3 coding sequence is TGTGCCAGTAGTCCAACCCGGACAGGGCTGAGGGAAGCTTTCTTT. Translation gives CASSPTRTGLREAFF.

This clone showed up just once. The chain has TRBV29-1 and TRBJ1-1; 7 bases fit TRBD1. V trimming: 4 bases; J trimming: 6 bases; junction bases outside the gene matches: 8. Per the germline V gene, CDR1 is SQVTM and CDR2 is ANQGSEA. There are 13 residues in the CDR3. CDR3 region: CSVGVNRGAEAFF. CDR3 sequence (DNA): TGCAGCGTTGGGGTGAACAGGGGCGCTGAAGCTTTCTTT.

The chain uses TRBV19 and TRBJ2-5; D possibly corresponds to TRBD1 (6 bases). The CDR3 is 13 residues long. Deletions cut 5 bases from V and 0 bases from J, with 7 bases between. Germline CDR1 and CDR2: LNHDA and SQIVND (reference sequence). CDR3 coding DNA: TGTGCCAGTAGTCGACAGGACCAAGAGACCCAGTACTTC. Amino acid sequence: CASSRQDQETQYF.

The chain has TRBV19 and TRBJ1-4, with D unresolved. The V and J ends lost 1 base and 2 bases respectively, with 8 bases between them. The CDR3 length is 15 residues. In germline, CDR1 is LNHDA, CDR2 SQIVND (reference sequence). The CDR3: CASSIGPATNEKLFF. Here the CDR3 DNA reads TGTGCCAGTAGTATAGGCCCAGCTACTAATGAAAAACTGTTTTTT.

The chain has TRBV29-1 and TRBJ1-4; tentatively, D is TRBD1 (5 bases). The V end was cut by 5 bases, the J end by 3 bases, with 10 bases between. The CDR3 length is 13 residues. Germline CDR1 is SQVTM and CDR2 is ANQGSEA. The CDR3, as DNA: TGCAGCGTTATAACAGGCCCTAATGAAAAACTGTTTTTT. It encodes CSVITGPNEKLFF.

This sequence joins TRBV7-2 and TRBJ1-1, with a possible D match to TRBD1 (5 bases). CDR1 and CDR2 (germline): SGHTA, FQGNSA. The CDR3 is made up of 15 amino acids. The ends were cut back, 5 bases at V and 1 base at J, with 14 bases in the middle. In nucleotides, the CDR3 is TGTGCCAGCAGCCGAAGAAGGGGACGGAACACTGAAGCTTTCTTT. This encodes CASSRRRGRNTEAFF.

This CDR3 reads CASSFGGSYEQYF. The CDR3 DNA follows: TGTGCCAGCAGCTTCGGAGGGAGCTACGAGCAGTACTTC. This chain connects TRBV7-8 to TRBJ2-7; tentatively, D is TRBD2 (6 bases). Germline V CDR1 and CDR2: SGHVS, FQNEAQ. The V end was cut by 3 bases, the J end by 3 bases, with 9 bases between. The CDR3 loop spans 13 amino acids.

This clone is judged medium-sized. This chain's CDR3 is CASSLTGQPGELFF. DNA of the CDR3: TGTGCCAGCAGTTTAACCGGACAGCCCGGGGAGCTGTTTTTT. The chain joins TRBV27 to TRBJ2-2; D might be TRBD1 (6 bases). Germline V CDR1 and CDR2: MNHEY, SMNVEV (reference sequence). The CDR3 totals 14 residues. V shed 2 bases and J shed 6 bases, with 10 bases lying between them.

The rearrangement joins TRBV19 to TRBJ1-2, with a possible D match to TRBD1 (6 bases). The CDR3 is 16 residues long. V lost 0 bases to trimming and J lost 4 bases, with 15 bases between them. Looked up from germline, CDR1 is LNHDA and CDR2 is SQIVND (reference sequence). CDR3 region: CASSIDLPGAAYGYTF. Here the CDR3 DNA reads TGTGCCAGTAGTATAGATCTCCCGGGGGCCGCCTATGGCTACACCTTC.

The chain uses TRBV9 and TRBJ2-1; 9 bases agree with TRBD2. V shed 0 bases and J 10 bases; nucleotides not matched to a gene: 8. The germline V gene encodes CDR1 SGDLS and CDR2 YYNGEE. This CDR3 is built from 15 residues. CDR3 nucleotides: TGTGCCAGCAGCGTAGGACTAGCGGATCAGAGGGAGCAGTTCTTC. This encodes CASSVGLADQREQFF.

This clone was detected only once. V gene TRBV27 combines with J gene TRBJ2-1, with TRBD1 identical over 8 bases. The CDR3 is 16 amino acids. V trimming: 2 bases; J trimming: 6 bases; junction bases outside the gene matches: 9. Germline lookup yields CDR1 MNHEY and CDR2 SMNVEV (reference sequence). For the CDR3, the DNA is TGTGCCAGCAGTTTAATGGGGCAGGGGGCGATCAATGAGCAGTTCTTC. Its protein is CASSLMGQGAINEQFF.

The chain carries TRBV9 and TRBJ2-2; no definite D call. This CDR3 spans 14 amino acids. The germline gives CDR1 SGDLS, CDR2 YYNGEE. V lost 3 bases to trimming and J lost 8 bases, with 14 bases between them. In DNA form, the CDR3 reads TGTGCCAGCAGCGCGCGACTCCCTGCTGGGGAGCTGTTTTTT. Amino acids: CASSARLPAGELFF.